Listed below are T cell receptor beta chains from one sample, sequenced in a study of blood T cell repertoires in COVID-19. Generated by immunoSEQ multiplex PCR, the TCRdb table keeps only in-frame clones and is missing some. This table holds over 130,000 clones, 80% to 85% found once. Sequenced material: peripheral blood. The origin of the receptors is a human donor in a cohort sampled during active COVID-19. CDR3s leave out the opening cysteine and the closing phenylalanine or tryptophan.

J,V,CDR3
TRBJ2-1,TRBV19,ASSIQTNSYNEQF
TRBJ2-2,TRBV18,ATSEGIAGELF
TRBJ2-2,TRBV5-1,ASSPDSLNTGELF
TRBJ2-1,TRBV5-1,ASSWTSGGYNEQF
TRBJ2-3,TRBV11-2,ASSLQLSTDTQY
TRBJ1-4,TRBV27,ASSLIIRGQGGGNVEKLF
TRBJ2-1,TRBV5-4,ASSSLTSGGADEQF
TRBJ1-1,TRBV5-1,ASSKRTGGLNTEAF
TRBJ1-2,TRBV6-5,ASSSDGLRGYT
TRBJ2-7,TRBV19,ASSIGPPSGHSEQY
TRBJ2-3,TRBV10-3,AISVRGTGGQDTQY